These 31 T cell receptor beta chains originate from one sample sequenced in a study of identical twins' blood T cells. One entry per CDR3 protein, called by TCRdb with MiXCR from the 5' RACE reads. The table includes hundreds of thousands of distinct CDR3 sequences, 28% detected once. Sequenced material: PBMCs. All receptors come from a woman between 18 and 55 years old in good health.

This clonotype was recorded at least ten times. The CDR3 DNA sequence: TGTGCCAGCAGTCATAGCGGGAGGTCCTACAATGAGCAGTTCTTC. Translated: CASSHSGRSYNEQFF. The rearrangement uses TRBV6-2 or TRBV6-3 and TRBJ2-1, with 10 bases matching TRBD2. The CDR3 runs to 15 residues. The germline V gene encodes CDR1 MNHEY and CDR2 SVGEGT. Trimming at V came to 5 bases and at J to 1 base, leaving 2 bases not matched to a gene.

With regard to this clonotype: The junction departs from the called germline gene at one end, perhaps through a read error. This chain connects TRBV3-1 to TRBJ1-1; D ambiguous. The CDR3 loop spans 13 amino acids. Per germline, CDR1 LGHDT and CDR2 YNNKEL (reference sequence). CDR3 amino acids: CANSFLLSTEAFF. CDR3 sequence (DNA): TGTGCCAACAGCTTCCTGTTAAGCACTGAAGCTTTCTTT.

The gene calls are TRBV11-2 and TRBJ1-1; a weak D match, TRBD1 (5 bases). This CDR3 region has 15 residues. With 4 bases removed from V and 0 bases from J, the gap between germline ends came to 12 bases. CDR1 and CDR2 (germline): SGHAT, FQNNGV. The chain's CDR3 is CASSSVQVLNTEAFF. CDR3 sequence (DNA): TGTGCCAGCAGCTCGGTACAGGTTCTGAACACTGAAGCTTTCTTT. Variable domain in full (rest from reference TRBV11-2 and TRBJ1-1): EAGVAQSPRYKIIEKRQSVAFWCNPISGHATLYWYQQILGQGPKLLIQFQNNGVVDDSQLPKDRFSAERLKGVDSTLKIQPAKLEDSAVYLCASSSVQVLNTEAFFGQGTRLTVV.

The rearrangement uses TRBV29-1 and TRBJ1-2; D unresolved. The V gene lost 3 bases and the J gene lost 4 bases, with 9 bases spanning the gap. Germline-derived CDR1 and CDR2 are SQVTM and ANQGSEA. This CDR3 comprises 12 residues. The CDR3 DNA is TGCAGCGTTGAGAAGTCGGGCTATGGCTACACCTTC. It specifies CSVEKSGYGYTF.

This clonotype has only a few counts. CDR3 coding DNA: TGTGCCAGCAGCTTCTTAGTCCGGAACACTGAAGCTTTCTTT. Translated: CASSFLVRNTEAFF. The gene calls are TRBV7-9 and TRBJ1-1; no clear D gene. The germline V and J ends were trimmed by 3 bases and 1 base, with 9 bases remaining between them. Germline CDR1 SEHNR, CDR2 FQNEAQ (reference sequence). The CDR3 runs 14 residues.

This clonotype appeared a few times. This sequence joins TRBV20-1 and TRBJ1-1; TRBD1 is a possible D gene (5 bases). V lost 0 bases to trimming and J lost 2 bases, with 13 bases between them. The germline V gene has CDR1 DFQATT and CDR2 SNEGSKA (reference sequence). This CDR3 spans 15 amino acids. CDR3 in amino acids: CSARDRWGPNTEAFF. The CDR3 DNA reads as TGCAGTGCTAGAGATCGCTGGGGCCCAAACACTGAAGCTTTCTTT.

To note about this clonotype: Relative to the germline gene, one junction end is altered; a read error may explain this. V gene TRBV20-1 combines with J gene TRBJ1-2; TRBD1 is a possible D gene (6 bases). The CDR3 extends over 12 amino acids. The V gene's germline CDR1 is DFQATT and CDR2 SNEGSKA (reference sequence). The CDR3 region is CSALTGNYGHTF. The CDR3 region has the DNA TGCAGTGCTCTGACAGGAAACTATGGCCACACCTTC.

Only a few counts were recorded for this clonotype. The chain couples TRBV20-1 to TRBJ1-4, with D uncertain. Germline CDR1 is DFQATT and CDR2 is SNEGSKA (reference sequence). Trimming pared 5 bases from V and 0 bases from J, leaving 10 bases between. The CDR3 is 14 residues long. CDR3 amino acids: CSAQDGATNEKLFF. The CDR3 DNA is TGCAGTGCTCAGGACGGAGCAACTAATGAAAAACTGTTTTTT.

A remark on this clonotype: The junction departs from the called germline gene at one end, perhaps through a read error. The V call is TRBV5-4, the J call TRBJ2-3; 9 nucleotides agree with TRBD2. From germline, CDR1 is SGHNT and CDR2 YYREEE (reference sequence). CDR3 length: 15 amino acids. CDR3 in DNA: TGTGCCAGCAGCTTGGTGGGGACTAGCATAGATACGCAGTATTTT. Protein sequence: CASSLVGTSIDTQYF.

This chain uses TRBV2 with TRBJ1-1; TRBD1 might be the D (5 bases). Germline CDR1 and CDR2: SNHLY and FYNNEI. V gave up 6 bases and J gave up 1 base, with 9 bases separating them. CDR3 length: 13 residues. The DNA of the CDR3 is TGTGCCAGCAGAGGGGAGGCGAACACTGAAGCTTTCTTT. Translated, it gives CASRGEANTEAFF.

This clonotype has just one count. The DNA for the CDR3 is TGTGCCAGTAGTATGAGGCGCGGCACCGGGGAGCTGTTTTTT. Its translation: CASSMRRGTGELFF. This sequence joins TRBV19 and TRBJ2-2; D unresolved. Germline CDR1 reads LNHDA; CDR2 reads SQIVND (reference sequence). CDR3 length: 14 residues. V lost 3 bases and J 4 bases, leaving 9 bases between the germline ends.

The rearrangement joins TRBV19 to TRBJ1-5, with D perhaps TRBD1 (5 bases). CDR3 length: 14 residues. The germline V gene has CDR1 LNHDA and CDR2 SQIVND (reference sequence). V dropped 1 base and J dropped 2 bases, with 6 bases sitting between them. Here the CDR3 reads CASSIGQRNQPQHF. The CDR3 DNA reads as TGTGCCAGTAGTATAGGACAGCGCAATCAGCCCCAGCATTTT.

J is TRBJ2-2 and V is TRBV3-1; 7 bases are a match to TRBD2. Germline V gene lookup returns CDR1 LGHDT and CDR2 YNNKEL (reference sequence). With 0 bases clipped from V and 9 bases from J, the junction kept 7 bases outside the gene matches. This CDR3 region has 15 residues. CDR3 region: CASSQDGLVTRELFF. CDR3 coding DNA: TGTGCCAGCAGCCAAGACGGACTAGTAACCCGGGAGCTGTTTTTT.

This clonotype has only a few counts. The chain couples TRBV5-5 to TRBJ1-5, with D hard to call. The germline gives CDR1 SGHKS, CDR2 YYEKEE (reference sequence). The CDR3 is 18 amino acids. Trimming cost V 1 base and J 4 bases, with 21 bases left between them. The CDR3 here is CASSLTDSLPGRNQPQHF. For the CDR3, the DNA is TGTGCCAGCAGCTTGACCGATAGCCTCCCCGGGAGAAATCAGCCCCAGCATTTT.

As concerns this clonotype: The junction does not match germline at one end; this may be a read error. The chain links TRBV3-1 to TRBJ2-1, with 11 bases fitting TRBD2. CDR3 length: 15 residues. The germline CDR1 and CDR2 sequences are LGHDT and YNNKEL (reference sequence). CDR3 loop: CANSQEVSGRGEQFF. The DNA for the CDR3 is TGTGCCAACAGCCAAGAAGTTAGCGGGAGGGGTGAGCAGTTCTTC.

To note about this clonotype: A read error may produce the germline difference seen at one junction end. The chain has TRBV11-2 and TRBJ1-4; 8 nucleotides match TRBD1. Germline V lookup: CDR1 SGHAT, CDR2 FQNNGV. This CDR3 is 14 amino acids long. This CDR3 is CASSFNRGGEKVFF. CDR3 DNA sequence: TGTGCCAGCAGCTTCAACAGGGGGGGCGAAAAAGTGTTTTTT.

This chain connects TRBV12-3 or TRBV12-4 to TRBJ2-1; D not resolved. CDR3 length equals 14 residues. V was cut by 6 bases and J by 0 bases, with 9 bases left in between. CDR3 coding DNA: TGTGCCAGCAGGCTGTCAGTCTCCTACAATGAGCAGTTCTTC. Residues: CASRLSVSYNEQFF.

This clonotype was observed a few times. The chain links TRBV3-1 to TRBJ1-1; D is uncertain. CDR1 LGHDT and CDR2 YNNKEL come from the germline V gene (reference sequence). The CDR3 is 14 residues long. V shed 4 bases and J shed 6 bases, with 15 bases lying between them. The CDR3 sequence: CASSLRHGGAEAFF. In DNA form, the CDR3 reads TGTGCCAGCAGCCTTCGACACGGCGGGGCTGAAGCTTTCTTT. The full variable domain, rest sourced from reference TRBV3-1 and TRBJ1-1, is DTAVSQTPKYLVTQMGNDKSIKCEQNLGHDTMYWYKQDSKKFLKIMFSYNNKELIINETVPNRFSPKSPDKAHLNLHINSLELGDSAVYFCASSLRHGGAEAFFGQGTRLTVV.

In the case of this clonotype: One junction end does not reproduce the germline sequence, and a read error may be involved. The rearrangement links TRBV11-2 to TRBJ1-1, with D unclear. The CDR3 covers 13 residues. Germline CDR1 reads SGHAT; CDR2 reads FQNNGV. The CDR3 coding sequence is TGTGCCGGCAGCTTAGATCTTAGTCCCGAAGCTTTCTTT. It codes for CAGSLDLSPEAFF.

This clonotype appeared a few times. CDR3 bases: TGTGCCAGCAGTGAAGTAGTGGAGGGGGCGAGCTACACCTTC. Translating gives CASSEVVEGASYTF. The chain joins TRBV6-1 to TRBJ1-2, with 7 bases identical to TRBD1. CDR3 length equals 14 residues. Germline V gene sequence: CDR1 MNHNS, CDR2 SASEGT. V lost 1 base and J lost 9; bases outside the gene matches: 8.

The chain has TRBV12-3 or TRBV12-4 and TRBJ2-7; D might be TRBD2 (6 bases). Trimming cost V 2 bases and J 2 bases, with 13 bases left between them. The CDR3 spans 15 residues. The CDR3 DNA is TGTGCCAGCAGTTTATTGCGGGGACGCACCTACGAGCAGTACTTC. It specifies CASSLLRGRTYEQYF.

Comment on this clonotype: The junction does not match germline at one end; this may be a read error. The J gene is TRBJ1-2, the V gene TRBV29-1, with D possibly TRBD1 on 5 matching bases. Germline CDR1 and CDR2: SQVTM and ANQGSEA. The CDR3 extends over 12 amino acids. CDR3 amino acids: CSVRDSNYDYTF. CDR3 bases: TGCAGCGTGCGCGACAGTAACTATGACTACACCTTC.

The chain is built from TRBV20-1 and TRBJ2-1; 13 nucleotides agree with TRBD2. Looked up from germline, CDR1 is DFQATT and CDR2 is SNEGSKA (reference sequence). With V trimmed by 5 bases and J by 3 bases, 7 bases remained unmatched. The CDR3 is 16 amino acids. The CDR3 DNA reads TGCAGTGCTGTTCCGGGACTAGCGGGACACTACAATGAGCAGTTCTTC. Its protein product is CSAVPGLAGHYNEQFF.

This clonotype appeared many times. V and J are TRBV9 and TRBJ1-3; 7 bases are shared with TRBD1. The V segment lost 3 bases and the J segment 4 bases; nucleotides outside the gene matches: 7. This CDR3 region has 15 residues. The germline V gene has CDR1 SGDLS and CDR2 YYNGEE. The CDR3 DNA reads as TGTGCCAGCAGCGCCATCACAGGGGCGGGAAACACCATATATTTT. As protein: CASSAITGAGNTIYF.

This sequence joins TRBV20-1 and TRBJ2-5; D is tentatively TRBD1 or TRBD2 (5 bases each). CDR3 length equals 13 residues. Deletions cut 3 bases from V and 4 bases from J, with 12 bases between. Germline-derived CDR1 and CDR2 are DFQATT and SNEGSKA (reference sequence). The CDR3 sequence is CSASGMTVETQYF. The CDR3 DNA reads as TGCAGTGCTAGCGGGATGACAGTAGAGACCCAGTACTTC.

The genes are TRBV12-3 or TRBV12-4 and TRBJ1-4; the D is unclear. There are 13 residues in the CDR3. The V gene lost 6 bases and the J gene lost 8 bases, with 13 bases spanning the gap. In nucleotides, the CDR3 is TGTGCCAGCAGCCTGAGGCAACTCGAAAAACTGTTTTTT. Translation: CASSLRQLEKLFF.

This chain connects TRBV20-1 to TRBJ1-1, with 7 bases fitting TRBD1. This CDR3 is built from 12 residues. Germline assignment: CDR1 DFQATT and CDR2 SNEGSKA (reference sequence). Trimming removed 5 bases from V and 5 bases from J; junction bases left unmatched: 5. The CDR3 DNA follows: TGCAGTGCTTTTGACAGGGTTACTGAAGCTTTCTTT. Its protein product is CSAFDRVTEAFF.

With regard to this clonotype: A read error may produce the germline difference seen at one junction end. The rearrangement links TRBV20-1 to TRBJ1-1; a weak D match, TRBD1 (5 bases). CDR1 is DFQATT and CDR2 is SNEGSKA in the germline V gene (reference sequence). The CDR3 is 16 amino acids. The CDR3 loop reads CSTRDRGTLRRTEAFF. CDR3 sequence (DNA): TGCAGTACTAGAGATCGGGGCACCCTGAGGCGCACTGAAGCTTTCTTT.

The sample holds many counts of this clonotype. The gene calls are TRBV20-1 and TRBJ1-1, with D hard to call. The CDR3 totals 12 residues. Germline V CDR1 and CDR2: DFQATT, SNEGSKA (reference sequence). V lost 3 bases and J 5 bases, leaving 10 bases between the germline ends. CDR3 coding DNA: TGCAGTGCTAGGAACCCAACGACTGAAGCTTTCTTT. Amino acid sequence: CSARNPTTEAFF.

This clonotype appeared a few times. J is TRBJ2-7 and V is TRBV20-1; the D gene is possibly TRBD2 (6 bases). CDR3 length: 13 amino acids. Germline loops: CDR1 DFQATT, CDR2 SNEGSKA (reference sequence). The V end lost 1 base, the J end lost 6 bases, and 13 bases lay between the germline ends. CDR3 DNA: TGCAGTGCTAGAGTGGAGGGTACTGGCGAGCAGTACTTC. It specifies CSARVEGTGEQYF.

This clonotype was observed a few times. The chain employs TRBV4-1 and TRBJ1-3, with a weak D call TRBD1 (6 bases). The germline V and J ends were trimmed by 4 bases and 1 base, with 14 bases remaining between them. CDR1 and CDR2 (germline): MGHRA, YSYEKL. The CDR3 is 16 amino acids. The CDR3 spells CASSRTTTGSGNTIYF. The CDR3 DNA reads TGCGCCAGCAGCCGGACTACAACAGGGTCTGGAAACACCATATATTTT.